A selection of T cell receptor beta chains follows, all from one sample in a study of T cell responses to AZD1222 COVID-19 vaccine. TCRdb's copy holds only in-frame clones and misses some; the assay was immunoSEQ multiplex PCR. The sample holds 90,000 to 110,000 clones, 85% to 90% seen once. Sequences were derived from peripheral blood, sampled on day 0 of AZD1222 vaccination. The source of these receptors is an adult in good health. Both conserved end residues are part of each CDR3.

cdr3_length v_call cdr3_aa
14 TRBV6-5 CASSYGGGGYGYTF
16 TRBV12-2 CASRLAAGLADREQYF
12 TRBV5-1 CASRTGGYGYTF
16 TRBV28 CASSPRLGGSNQPQHF
12 TRBV2 CASSVDTGELFF
12 TRBV29-1 CSVEKSGNEQFF
16 TRBV5-8 CASSGTGTGSTGELFF
15 TRBV7-2 CASSQAGTSSGELFF
15 TRBV19 CASSIGSGYYNEQFF
14 TRBV6-5 CASQDTHSNQPQHF
14 TRBV15 CATNAASVGETQYF
14 TRBV6-2/TRBV6-3 CASSPTFVRAEAFF
15 TRBV19 CASSVDRGENTEAFF
15 TRBV6-5 CASSYQRGRPDEQFF
13 TRBV6-1 CASSSQGAYEQYF
17 TRBV15 CATSRGQQGIGSDTQYF
14 TRBV23-1 CASILQGAGETQYF
16 TRBV5-1 CASSLVAGSGYNEQFF
16 TRBV2 CASSEAGRQGGGPQHF
13 TRBV20-1 CSASFQGHQPQHF
12 TRBV9 CASSVDGNTIYF
16 TRBV7-9 CASSFGLAGNTGELFF
14 TRBV3-1/TRBV3-2 CASSQVTGTDTQYF
14 TRBV10-3 CALSMGGSTDTQYF
14 TRBV18 CASSAQGKNTEAFF
14 TRBV9 CASSVGTSNTEAFF
17 TRBV30 CASRGGTSGPNTGELFF